Listed below are T cell receptor beta chains from one sample, sequenced in a study of brain metastases from non-small cell lung cancer. Libraries were prepared by immunoSEQ multiplex PCR; TCRdb keeps only in-frame clonotypes and omits some of them. Of about 4,900 clones listed, 60% to 85% are singletons. The sample was primary lung tumor tissue. The receptor source for this set is a donor at least 40 years old with non-small cell lung cancer. Both conserved end residues are part of each CDR3. D genes are given only for firm matches. The size field is filled for only some rows; it gives once, few, many or a size class.

D gene,clone size,J gene,V gene,CDR3 DNA,CDR3 protein
.,once,TRBJ1-1,TRBV2,TGTACCAGCAAGGAGACTTACCACACTGAAGCTTTCTTT,CTSKETYHTEAFF
.,.,TRBJ2-3,TRBV5-6,TGTGCCAGCAGCTTAGTGACAGATACGCAGTATTTT,CASSLVTDTQYF
TRBD1,.,TRBJ1-2,TRBV6-5,TGTGCCAGCAGTTACCTTGACAGGGGCGGAGGCTACACCTTC,CASSYLDRGGGYTF
.,once,TRBJ1-4,TRBV6-2/TRBV6-3,TGTGCCAGCAGTTACTCGTTCTCAAGGGGCAAACTGTTTTTT,CASSYSFSRGKLFF
.,once,TRBJ2-1,TRBV6-5,TGTGCCAGCAGCTCGGCGGCAGGCAGGGGTGAGCAGTTCTTC,CASSSAAGRGEQFF
TRBD2,.,TRBJ2-3,TRBV7-2,TGTGCCAGCAGTCACGGGACTAGTCGCACAGATACGCAGTATTTT,CASSHGTSRTDTQYF
.,.,TRBJ1-1,TRBV3-1/TRBV3-2,TGTGCCAGCAGCCAAGACTGGGCTGTTGGCGCTTTCTTT,CASSQDWAVGAFF
TRBD2,.,TRBJ2-3,TRBV5-1,TGCGCCAGCAGCTCTTCCCCCCGAGCGGGGGCCACTAGCACAGATACGCAGTATTTT,CASSSSPRAGATSTDTQYF
TRBD2,few,TRBJ2-3,TRBV5-5,TGTGCCAGCAGCTCGTTGGCCCTCTCTAGCGGGGTGACAGATACGCAGTATTTT,CASSSLALSSGVTDTQYF
TRBD1,once,TRBJ2-5,TRBV29-1,TGCAGCGTTGAGCATAACAGGGGAAGGCGGGAGACCCAGTACTTC,CSVEHNRGRRETQYF
TRBD2,.,TRBJ2-3,TRBV7-8,TGTGCCAGCAGCTTTAGGAGATCAGCGGGGGGCCTCATAGATACGCAGTATTTT,CASSFRRSAGGLIDTQYF
.,few,TRBJ1-2,TRBV2,.,CASILDGAYGYTF
TRBD1,.,TRBJ2-1,TRBV7-3,TGTGCCAGCAGCTTCCAGGGGGCCGTTGAGCAGTTCTTC,CASSFQGAVEQFF
.,.,TRBJ1-3,TRBV3-1/TRBV3-2,TGTGCCAGCAGCCAGGTCAGGGGAAACACCATATATTTT,CASSQVRGNTIYF
.,.,TRBJ1-2,TRBV5-6,TGTGCCAGCAGCCCCGATGCGGTCGGGGGCTACACCTTT,CASSPDAVGGYTF
TRBD2,.,TRBJ2-3,TRBV18,TGTGCCAGCTCACCCCAAGGGACTAGCGGGGGCACAGATACGCAGTATTTT,CASSPQGTSGGTDTQYF
.,.,TRBJ1-2,TRBV18,TGTGCCAGCTCACCATACTACAGGGAAGGTGGCTACACCTTC,CASSPYYREGGYTF
.,.,TRBJ2-5,TRBV5-1,TGCGCCAGCAGCTTGGGTCTGGGTACGAGGCAAGAGACCCAGTACTTC,CASSLGLGTRQETQYF
.,few,TRBJ1-1,TRBV7-2,TGTGCCAGCAGCTTCCGACGGATGAACACTGAAGCTTTCTTT,CASSFRRMNTEAFF
TRBD1,.,TRBJ1-6,TRBV6-5,TGTGCCAGCAGGGACAGGGCGACAAATAATTCACCCTTCCACTTT,CASRDRATNNSPFHF
.,.,TRBJ1-1,TRBV18,TGTGCCAGCTCACCAAGGGGGAACATTGAAGCTTTCTTT,CASSPRGNIEAFF
.,.,TRBJ2-5,TRBV7-9,TGTGCCAGCAGACATGATTTCTCGGAGACCCAGTACTTC,CASRHDFSETQYF
.,.,TRBJ2-7,TRBV19,TGTGCCAGTAGTCGGGACAAGGACTACGAGCAGTACTTC,CASSRDKDYEQYF